Presented here are 18 T cell receptor beta chains from one specimen sequenced in a study of blood T cells in healthy people across ages. Primers used in a second PCR of about 7 to 12 cycles were a sample-barcoded 5' primer and a J-beta primer mix. MiXCR was run by TCRdb on the 5' RACE reads, yielding one entry per CDR3 protein. The sample carries around 1,000,000 distinct CDR3 sequences, approximately 25% recorded once. This same sample was also part of a study on T cells of mothers and their children.

Sequences were obtained from blood. These TCRs come from a girl aged 2-9 years in good health.

The chain uses TRBV20-1 and TRBJ1-2, with 8 bases lining up with TRBD1. V gave up 6 bases and J gave up 7 bases; unmatched junction bases: 10. This CDR3 has 13 amino acids. Germline values: CDR1 DFQATT, CDR2 SNEGSKA (reference sequence). In nucleotides, the CDR3 is TGCAGTGCCCGGACAGGGAAGAGTGGTGGCTACACCTTC. It is translated as CSARTGKSGGYTF.

The V call is TRBV20-1, the J call TRBJ2-5; TRBD2 matches 11 bases. CDR3 length: 14 residues. Trimming cost V 4 bases and J 4 bases; bases outside gene matches: 5. CDR1 and CDR2 (germline): DFQATT, SNEGSKA (reference sequence). The CDR3 is CSAKPGLAGETQYF. CDR3 DNA sequence: TGCAGTGCTAAACCCGGACTAGCGGGAGAGACCCAGTACTTC.

This rearrangement joins TRBV7-8 to TRBJ2-5; D remains unclear. The J call may be mistaken, given a closer DNA end match to TRBJ2-7. Germline V lookup: CDR1 SGHVS, CDR2 FQNEAQ. The CDR3 runs 13 residues. CDR3 DNA: TGTGCCAGCAGCTTAGAACAGAACTACGAGCAGTACTTC. It yields the protein CASSLEQNYEQYF.

The chain combines TRBV6-6 with TRBJ1-2; D not certain. The CDR3 is 13 amino acids. CDR1 is MNHNY and CDR2 is SVGAGI in the germline V gene (reference sequence). Trimming took 2 bases from V and 7 from J, leaving 11 bases between them. In nucleotides, the CDR3 is TGTGCCAGCAGTTACAACCAGGAGGTTGGCTACACCTTC. It yields the protein CASSYNQEVGYTF.

This clonotype appeared a few times. J is TRBJ2-3 and V is TRBV7-9; D is possibly TRBD1 (6 bases). V was trimmed by 1 base and J by 6 bases, leaving 11 bases between them. Germline assignment: CDR1 SEHNR and CDR2 FQNEAQ (reference sequence). The CDR3 is 14 amino acids. The CDR3 spells CASSLGAGDDTQYF. The CDR3 DNA follows: TGTGCCAGCAGCTTAGGAGCAGGGGATGATACGCAGTATTTT.

V and J are TRBV12-3 or TRBV12-4 and TRBJ2-7, with 13 nucleotides matching TRBD2. V trimming: 5 bases; J trimming: 0 bases; junction bases outside the gene matches: 13. This CDR3 has 19 amino acids. The CDR3 coding sequence is TGTGCCAGCAGTCCAGAGGCCGGGACTAGCGGGAAGAGCTCCTACGAGCAGTACTTC. It translates to CASSPEAGTSGKSSYEQYF.

The rearrangement uses TRBV4-3 and TRBJ2-5; D not certain. The V end was cut by 0 bases, the J end by 5 bases, with 13 bases between. Germline V gene lookup returns CDR1 LGHNA and CDR2 YSLEER. The CDR3 is 15 amino acids. The CDR3 sequence is CASSQDHGQEETQYF. The CDR3 nucleotides read TGCGCCAGCAGCCAAGATCATGGCCAGGAGGAGACCCAGTACTTC.

This chain connects TRBV29-1 to TRBJ2-1; no definite D call. CDR1 SQVTM and CDR2 ANQGSEA come from the germline V gene. The CDR3 runs 12 residues. V gave up 3 bases and J gave up 8 bases, with 11 bases separating them. For the CDR3, the DNA is TGCAGCGTTGATAGACTGGGCGATGAGCAGTTCTTC. It is translated as CSVDRLGDEQFF.

V is TRBV27 and J is TRBJ1-2, with 8 nucleotides matching TRBD1. The length of the CDR3 is 14 residues. Germline V gene data show CDR1 as MNHEY and CDR2 as SMNVEV (reference sequence). J lost 3 bases, V lost 4 bases, and 4 bases had no gene match. This CDR3 reads CASSSTGVDYGYTF. The CDR3 DNA follows: TGTGCCAGCAGTTCGACAGGGGTCGACTATGGCTACACCTTC.

The chain joins TRBV6-5 to TRBJ2-7, with 7 nucleotides matching TRBD1. The CDR3 is 15 residues long. Trimming removed 4 bases from V and 3 bases from J; junction bases left unmatched: 9. The germline gives CDR1 MNHEY, CDR2 SVGAGI. The CDR3 loop reads CASSSKNGQDYEQYF. The CDR3 nucleotides read TGTGCCAGCAGTTCAAAAAACGGACAGGACTACGAGCAGTACTTC.

This clonotype was seen a few times. This chain joins TRBV12-3 or TRBV12-4 and TRBJ1-3; D is unresolved. V was clipped by 4 bases and J by 4 bases, with 8 bases between them. CDR3 size: 13 residues. The CDR3 loop reads CASSSDPGNTIYF. In nucleotides, the CDR3 is TGTGCCAGCAGTTCTGATCCGGGAAACACCATATATTTT.

The V gene is TRBV12-3 or TRBV12-4, the J gene TRBJ2-7, with 7 bases that match TRBD2. CDR3 size: 15 residues. V shed 6 bases, J shed 2 bases, and the junction held 10 bases outside the gene matches. The CDR3 nucleotides are TGTGCCAGCAGCCTAAGCGGGGCGGCGACCTACGAGCAGTACTTC. Protein sequence: CASSLSGAATYEQYF.

The chain carries TRBV7-2 and TRBJ2-7; D remains ambiguous. CDR1 is SGHTA and CDR2 is FQGNSA in the germline V gene. The germline V and J ends were trimmed by 5 bases and 3 bases, with 11 bases remaining between them. This CDR3 is 13 amino acids long. CDR3 sequence reads: CASSPDNRYEQYF. In nucleotides, the CDR3 is TGTGCCAGCAGCCCCGATAACCGCTACGAGCAGTACTTC.

V usage is TRBV9 and J usage is TRBJ2-3; 7 bases are a match to TRBD2. CDR3 length: 15 amino acids. In germline, CDR1 is SGDLS, CDR2 YYNGEE. V was pared by 0 bases and J by 4 bases, with 5 bases of the junction left unmatched. Here the CDR3 reads CASSVGAGDADTQYF. In DNA form, the CDR3 reads TGTGCCAGCAGCGTAGGGGCGGGAGACGCAGATACGCAGTATTTT.

Many counts were recorded for this clonotype. This chain links TRBV27 with TRBJ2-7, with D maybe TRBD2 (5 bases). Per the germline V gene, CDR1 is MNHEY and CDR2 is SMNVEV (reference sequence). The CDR3 is 14 amino acids. V was shortened by 5 bases and J by 5 bases, with 16 bases between the two germline ends. CDR3 DNA sequence: TGTGCCAGCAGTCCCGTCGGGGTGGGGAACGAGCAGTACTTC. It translates to CASSPVGVGNEQYF.

This clonotype was counted only a few times. The gene calls are TRBV21-1 and TRBJ2-3; the table's D call TRBD2 went unverified against the DNA. TRBV21-1 is labeled a pseudogene. The CDR3 runs to 16 residues. CDR3 bases: TGTGCCAGCAGCAAACTAGCGGGGACTCCCACAGATACGCAGTATTTT. Translation gives CASSKLAGTPTDTQYF.

V usage is TRBV14 and J usage is TRBJ1-2, with TRBD1 identical over 10 bases. Per the germline V gene, CDR1 is SGHDN and CDR2 is FVKESK. The CDR3 has 15 residues. V lost 1 base to trimming and J lost 8 bases; unmatched junction nucleotides: 7. The CDR3 loop reads CASSQGFGTGVGYTF. The DNA for the CDR3 is TGTGCCAGCAGCCAAGGGTTTGGGACAGGGGTAGGCTACACCTTC.

This chain connects TRBV12-3 or TRBV12-4 to TRBJ1-2; D gene ambiguous. The CDR3 spans 12 residues. The V end lost 3 bases, the J end lost 5 bases, and 7 bases lay between the germline ends. The CDR3 nucleotides read TGTGCCAGCAGTTTTAACAGTTATGGCTACACCTTC. Protein: CASSFNSYGYTF.